A selection of T cell receptor beta chains follows, all from one sample in a study of cytomegalovirus exposure and HLA in healthy donors. This table comes from immunoSEQ multiplex PCR, and its TCRdb copy is limited to in-frame clones, with some not included. The data hold 150,000 to 250,000 clones, with around 80% observed a single time. Sequencing was done on a sample of PBMCs. These receptors were obtained from a woman in her 30s in good health and CMV-seropositive. Each CDR3 is given with its conserved first and last residue. A D gene is named only where the DNA matches it firmly. Expanded clones are given a class, and other clones once, few, many or no size at all.

v_call	d_call	clone_size	j_call	cdr3_aa	cdr3_nt
TRBV11-2	TRBD2	.	TRBJ2-3	CASSAAGGQTDTQYF	TGTGCCAGCAGCGCAGCGGGGGGGCAGACAGATACGCAGTATTTT
TRBV25-1	.	.	TRBJ1-6	CASSATGTRNSPLHF	TGTGCCAGCAGTGCCACGGGGACAAGAAATTCACCCCTCCACTTT
TRBV19	.	.	TRBJ1-1	CASSIDHSRWNTEAFF	TGTGCCAGTAGTATAGATCACAGCCGGTGGAACACTGAAGCTTTCTTT
TRBV7-9	.	.	TRBJ1-3	CASSSEAGNTIYF	TGTGCCAGCAGCTCTGAGGCAGGAAACACCATATATTTT
TRBV21-1	.	few	TRBJ2-7	CASSNGHPPYEQYF	TGTGCCAGCAGCAATGGGCATCCCCCCTACGAGCAGTACTTC
TRBV5-5	TRBD1	once	TRBJ2-3	CASSSQGPRVDTQYF	TGTGCCAGCAGTTCACAGGGGCCGCGAGTGGATACGCAGTATTTT
TRBV5-1	.	.	TRBJ2-1	CASMESSYNEQFF	TGCGCCAGCATGGAGTCCTCCTACAATGAGCAGTTCTTC
TRBV5-6	.	.	TRBJ2-7	CASSLVGSYWSYEQYF	TGTGCCAGCAGCTTGGTGGGGAGTTATTGGTCCTACGAGCAGTACTTC
TRBV6-6	.	.	TRBJ1-1	CASSPQGATEAFF	TGTGCCAGCAGCCCCCAGGGTGCCACTGAAGCTTTCTTT
TRBV25-1	TRBD1	once	TRBJ2-7	CASSEGGMGTDYEQYF	TGTGCCAGCAGTGAGGGTGGTATGGGGACAGACTACGAGCAGTACTTC
TRBV27	TRBD1	.	TRBJ1-6	CASSSGAGQGRSPLHF	TGTGCCAGCAGTTCAGGGGCGGGACAGGGCCGGTCACCCCTCCACTTT
TRBV2	.	.	TRBJ1-2	CASSVNGVSGANYGYTF	TGTGCCAGCTCAGTGAACGGGGTCTCAGGGGCTAACTATGGCTACACCTTC
TRBV6-1	.	.	TRBJ2-7	CASSERRLRYEQYF	TGTGCCAGCAGTGAAAGGAGGCTTCGGTACGAGCAGTACTTC
TRBV18	.	.	TRBJ1-1	CASSPSVSRNTEAFF	TGTGCCAGCTCACCTAGCGTATCCAGGAACACTGAAGCTTTCTTT
TRBV25-1	.	few	TRBJ1-2	CASSQGAPARGYTF	TGTGCCAGCAGTCAAGGGGCCCCTGCCCGGGGCTACACCTTC
TRBV15	.	.	TRBJ1-4	CATSRDIGGTNEKLFF	TGTGCCACCAGCAGAGATATAGGGGGTACTAATGAAAAACTGTTTTTT
TRBV5-1	TRBD2	.	TRBJ2-7	CASSGGSSYEQYF	TGCGCCAGCAGTGGCGGGAGTTCCTACGAGCAGTACTTC
TRBV11-3	.	once	TRBJ2-7	CASSSTWGRVYEQYF	TGTGCCAGCAGCTCCACCTGGGGGCGTGTCTACGAGCAGTACTTC
TRBV5-6	.	.	TRBJ2-7	CASSNWAGEQYF	TGTGCCAGCAGCAACTGGGCTGGAGAGCAGTACTTC
TRBV30	TRBD1	.	TRBJ1-2	CAWSLQPGTGSYGYTF	TGTGCCTGGAGTCTTCAACCCGGGACAGGGAGCTATGGCTACACCTTC
TRBV5-5	.	.	TRBJ2-1	CASSSLGQKFF	TGTGCCAGCAGTTCATTGGGGCAGAAGTTCTTC
TRBV7-2	TRBD2	.	TRBJ2-7	CASSLGGWGSGGYEQYF	TGTGCCAGCAGCTTGGGGGGATGGGGTAGCGGGGGGTACGAGCAGTACTTC
TRBV7-2	.	.	TRBJ2-7	CASSLVSGQYF	TGTGCCAGCAGCTTAGTTTCGGGTCAGTACTTC
TRBV7-2	TRBD2	.	TRBJ2-1	CASSGAGGGNNEQFF	TGTGCCAGCAGCGGGGCGGGGGGCGGAAACAATGAGCAGTTCTTC
TRBV7-2	.	.	TRBJ1-2	CASRPGLFDGYTF	TGTGCCAGCAGACCAGGACTATTTGACGGCTACACCTTC
TRBV7-9	.	.	TRBJ2-5	CASSFGTHQETQYF	TGTGCCAGCAGCTTCGGGACTCACCAAGAGACCCAGTACTTC
TRBV9	TRBD1	.	TRBJ1-2	CASSVTGGPNYGYTF	TGTGCCAGCAGCGTGACAGGGGGGCCGAACTATGGCTACACCTTC
TRBV28	TRBD2	.	TRBJ2-7	CASSSASGEGVAGGVGEQYF	TGTGCCAGCAGTTCCGCGAGCGGCGAGGGGGTAGCGGGAGGCGTGGGCGAGCAGTACTTC
TRBV5-8	.	few	TRBJ1-2	CASSSLRQGLYGYTF	TGTGCCAGCAGCTCCTTGAGGCAGGGCCTCTATGGCTACACCTTC